Presented here are 3 T cell receptor beta chains from one specimen sequenced in a study of blood T cells in healthy people across ages. A J-beta primer mix and a sample-barcoded 5' primer were used in a second PCR of roughly 6 to 12 cycles. TCRdb fed the 5' RACE reads into MiXCR, producing one record per CDR3 protein. There are more than 1.4 million distinct CDR3 sequences in the sample; roughly 45% occur only once, and 7% to 9% lies in the top ten. The sequenced sample consisted of blood. The receptor source for this set is a young woman in good health.

This chain joins TRBV12-3 or TRBV12-4 and TRBJ2-1, with 15 positions matching TRBD2. Losses at the gene ends were 5 bases for V and 13 bases for J; bases not matched to a gene: 9. The CDR3 runs to 15 residues. CDR3 residues: CASSPRTSGGETQFF. CDR3 bases: TGTGCCAGCAGTCCTCGGACTAGCGGGGGGGAGACCCAGTTCTTC.

The chain employs TRBV7-9 and TRBJ2-3; maybe TRBD1 (5 bases). Germline V gene lookup returns CDR1 SEHNR and CDR2 FQNEAQ (reference sequence). The CDR3 is made up of 14 amino acids. The V and J ends lost 5 bases and 2 bases respectively, with 11 bases between them. CDR3 DNA sequence: TGTGCCAGCAGCCAAGGGGCGTACACAGATACGCAGTATTTT. Translation gives CASSQGAYTDTQYF.

This clonotype has more than one count but fewer than ten. The V and J genes are TRBV2 and TRBJ2-1, with 7 bases identical to TRBD1. Germline loops: CDR1 SNHLY, CDR2 FYNNEI. CDR3 length equals 14 residues. J was trimmed by 4 bases and V by 7 bases; bases with no gene match: 7. This CDR3 reads CASNPGTVYNEQFF. DNA of the CDR3: TGTGCCAGCAACCCCGGGACAGTTTACAATGAGCAGTTCTTC.